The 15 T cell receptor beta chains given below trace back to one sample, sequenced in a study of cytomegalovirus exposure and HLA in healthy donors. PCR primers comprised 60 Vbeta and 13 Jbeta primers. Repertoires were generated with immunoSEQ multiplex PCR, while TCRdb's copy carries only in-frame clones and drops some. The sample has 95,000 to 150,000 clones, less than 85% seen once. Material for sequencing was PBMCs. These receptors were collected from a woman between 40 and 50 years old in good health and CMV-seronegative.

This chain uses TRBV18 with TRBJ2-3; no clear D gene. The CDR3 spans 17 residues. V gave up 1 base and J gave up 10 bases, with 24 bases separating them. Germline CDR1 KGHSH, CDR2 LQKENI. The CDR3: CASSPRETRGTLGAQYF. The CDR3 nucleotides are TGTGCCAGCTCACCACGCGAGACTCGTGGCACATTAGGTGCGCAGTATTTT. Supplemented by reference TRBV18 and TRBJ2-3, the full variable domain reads NAGVMQNPRHLVRRRGQEARLRCSPMKGHSHVYWYRQLPEEGLKFMVYLQKENIIDESGMPKERFSAEFPKEGPSILRIQQVVRGDSAAYFCASSPRETRGTLGAQYFGPGTRLTVL.

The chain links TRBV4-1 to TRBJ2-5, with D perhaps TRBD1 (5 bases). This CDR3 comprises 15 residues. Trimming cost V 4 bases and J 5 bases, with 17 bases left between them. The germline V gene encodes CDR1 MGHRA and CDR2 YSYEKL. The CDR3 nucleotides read TGCGCCAGCAGCCCTGGGGCTAGGGATCACGAGACCCAGTACTTC. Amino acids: CASSPGARDHETQYF.

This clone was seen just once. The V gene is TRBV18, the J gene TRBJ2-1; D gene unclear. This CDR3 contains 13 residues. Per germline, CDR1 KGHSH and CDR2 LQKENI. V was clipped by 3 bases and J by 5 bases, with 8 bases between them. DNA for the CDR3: TGTGCCAGCTCACCTCCCTCTGACAATGAGCAGTTCTTC. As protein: CASSPPSDNEQFF.

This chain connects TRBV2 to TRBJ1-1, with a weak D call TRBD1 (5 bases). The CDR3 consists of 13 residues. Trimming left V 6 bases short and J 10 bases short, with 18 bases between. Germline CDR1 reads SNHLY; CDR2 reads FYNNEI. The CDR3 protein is CASRDRQGSRAFF. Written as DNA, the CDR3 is TGTGCCAGCAGGGACCGGCAGGGTTCCAGAGCTTTCTTT.

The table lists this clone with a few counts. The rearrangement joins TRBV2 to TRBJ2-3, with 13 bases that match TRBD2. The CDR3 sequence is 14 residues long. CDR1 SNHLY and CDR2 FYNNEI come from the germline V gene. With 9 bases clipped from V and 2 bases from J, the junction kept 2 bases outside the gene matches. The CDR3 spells CARGTSGVTDTQYF. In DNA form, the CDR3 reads TGTGCCAGGGGGACTAGCGGGGTCACAGATACGCAGTATTTT.

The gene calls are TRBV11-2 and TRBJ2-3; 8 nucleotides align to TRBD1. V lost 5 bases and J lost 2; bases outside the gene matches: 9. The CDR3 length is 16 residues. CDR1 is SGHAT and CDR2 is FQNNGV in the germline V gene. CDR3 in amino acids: CASSPWTGSVTDTQYF. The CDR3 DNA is TGTGCCAGCAGCCCGTGGACAGGGTCGGTCACAGATACGCAGTATTTT.

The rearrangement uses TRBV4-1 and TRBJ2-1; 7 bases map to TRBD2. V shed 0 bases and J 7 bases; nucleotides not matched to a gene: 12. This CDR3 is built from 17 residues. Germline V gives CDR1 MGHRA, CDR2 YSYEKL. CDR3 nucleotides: TGCGCCAGCAGCCAAGATAGGCCTCTCGGGAGGCCAAATGAGCAGTTCTTC. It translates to CASSQDRPLGRPNEQFF.

CDR3 loop: CASSVGLAGGTDQETQYF. The CDR3 DNA sequence: TGTGCCAGCAGCGTGGGGCTAGCGGGAGGTACGGACCAAGAGACCCAGTACTTC. The gene calls are TRBV9 and TRBJ2-5, with 11 bases lining up with TRBD2. The CDR3 is made up of 18 amino acids. Germline CDR1 is SGDLS and CDR2 is YYNGEE. Losses at the gene ends were 2 bases for V and 0 bases for J; bases not matched to a gene: 9. Full variable domain (outside the CDR3, taken from reference TRBV9 and TRBJ2-5): DSGVTQTPKHLITATGQRVTLRCSPRSGDLSVYWYQQSLDQGLQFLIQYYNGEERAKGNILERFSAQQFPDLHSELNLSSLELGDSALYFCASSVGLAGGTDQETQYFGPGTRLLVL.

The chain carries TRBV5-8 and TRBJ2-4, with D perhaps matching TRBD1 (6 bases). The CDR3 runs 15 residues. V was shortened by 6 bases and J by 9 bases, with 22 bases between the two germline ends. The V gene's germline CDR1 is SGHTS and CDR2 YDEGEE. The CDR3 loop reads CASTPQRGFESIQYF. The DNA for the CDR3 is TGTGCCAGCACCCCCCAGAGGGGGTTCGAAAGCATTCAGTACTTC.

The CDR3 DNA is TGCGCCAGCAGCCAAACCCCGGGACAGGGCTACTCTGGAAACACCATATATTTT. This sequence encodes CASSQTPGQGYSGNTIYF. The rearrangement uses TRBV4-3 and TRBJ1-3, with TRBD1 matching 9 bases. This CDR3 is built from 18 residues. The junction had 8 bases not matched to a gene; V was cut back by 2 bases and J by 0 bases. CDR1 LGHNA and CDR2 YSLEER come from the germline V gene.

CDR3 amino acids: CAISDTLFAGSSYEQYF. Written as DNA, the CDR3 is TGTGCCATCAGTGATACCCTTTTTGCGGGATCATCCTACGAGCAGTACTTC. The J gene is TRBJ2-7, the V gene TRBV10-3; tentatively, D is TRBD2 (6 bases). Germline V gives CDR1 ENHRY, CDR2 SYGVKD. The CDR3 totals 17 residues. V lost 3 bases and J 1 base, leaving 19 bases between the germline ends.

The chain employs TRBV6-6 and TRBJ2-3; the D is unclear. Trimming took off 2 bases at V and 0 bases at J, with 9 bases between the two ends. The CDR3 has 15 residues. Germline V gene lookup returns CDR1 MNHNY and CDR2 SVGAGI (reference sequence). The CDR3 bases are TGTGCCAGCAGTTACCGTCACTCTAGCACAGATACGCAGTATTTT. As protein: CASSYRHSSTDTQYF.

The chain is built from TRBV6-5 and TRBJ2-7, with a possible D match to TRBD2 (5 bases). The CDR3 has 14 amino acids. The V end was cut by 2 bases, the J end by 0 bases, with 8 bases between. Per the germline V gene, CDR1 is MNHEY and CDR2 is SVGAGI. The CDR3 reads CASSYGSGSYEQYF. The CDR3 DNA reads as TGTGCCAGCAGTTACGGGAGCGGCTCCTACGAGCAGTACTTC.

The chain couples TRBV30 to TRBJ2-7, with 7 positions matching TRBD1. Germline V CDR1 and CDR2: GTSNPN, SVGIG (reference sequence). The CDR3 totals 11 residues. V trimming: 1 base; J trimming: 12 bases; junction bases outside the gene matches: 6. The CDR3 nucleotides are TGTGCCTGGAGTGAGTGGGACAGTCCGTACTTC. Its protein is CAWSEWDSPYF.

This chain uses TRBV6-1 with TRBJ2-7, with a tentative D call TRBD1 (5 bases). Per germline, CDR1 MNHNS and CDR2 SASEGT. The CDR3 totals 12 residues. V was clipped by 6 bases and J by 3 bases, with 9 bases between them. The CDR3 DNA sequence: TGTGCCAGCAGGAGAGACAGCTACGAGCAGTACTTC. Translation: CASRRDSYEQYF.